The sequence of this TCR beta chain was determined in a study of T cell changes during pregnancy in multiple sclerosis. Profiled with immunoSEQ multiplex PCR; TCRdb holds only in-frame clones, not every one. The data contain approximately 44,000 clones, 91% of them singletons. Sequenced here: CD4+ T cells from peripheral blood mononuclear cells, sampled in the second trimester of pregnancy. The TCR was taken from a female donor in good health, enrolled as a control in a pregnancy study.

The CDR3 sequence: CASSFNPTSGAYEQYF. The CDR3 DNA follows: TGTGCCAGCAGCTTTAACCCGACTAGCGGAGCCTACGAGCAGTACTTC. This chain uses TRBV7-3 with TRBJ2-7, with 9 bases identical to TRBD2. The ends lost 3 bases at V and 2 bases at J; junction bases unmatched: 8. The length of the CDR3 is 16 residues. The germline V gene encodes CDR1 SGHTA and CDR2 FQGTGA.